One and the same sample provided the 23 T cell receptor beta chains below, sequenced in a study of control samples from healthy donors and cancer patients. The assay was immunoSEQ multiplex PCR, and TCRdb's table has in-frame clones only and misses some. This sample has approximately 170,000 clones; about 93% occur once, and the top ten carry roughly 4.3%. The sample comprised blood. The receptors stem from an older woman in good health.

The J gene is TRBJ2-5, the V gene TRBV11-3; no clear D gene. V shed 5 bases and J shed 7 bases, with 14 bases lying between them. This CDR3 is 13 amino acids long. Germline lookup yields CDR1 SGHNT and CDR2 YENEEA. The CDR3 bases are TGTGCCAGCAGCCCAGACCCAGGTACGACCCAGTACTTC. Its protein product is CASSPDPGTTQYF.

On this clone: Other DNA sequences in this sample translate to the same CDR3. The rearrangement uses TRBV25-1 and TRBJ1-6; D not certain. Germline CDR1 reads MGHDK; CDR2 reads SYGVNS. The CDR3 consists of 15 residues. V gave up 3 bases and J gave up 5 bases, with 11 bases separating them. The CDR3 DNA follows: TGTGCCAGCAGTGAGATTGTACCAAATAATTCACCCCTCCACTTT. As protein: CASSEIVPNNSPLHF.

J is TRBJ1-2 and V is TRBV5-6; 8 bases fit TRBD1. The V gene end was trimmed by 3 bases and the J gene end by 4 bases; junction bases not matched to a gene: 11. In germline, CDR1 is SGHDT, CDR2 YYEEEE. The CDR3 sequence is 16 residues long. The DNA for the CDR3 is TGTGCCAGCAGCTCCGGGGGTCTGGACAGGGTCTATGGCTACACCTTC. Its protein product is CASSSGGLDRVYGYTF.

This chain uses TRBV12-3 or TRBV12-4 with TRBJ2-7, with a weak D call TRBD2 (5 bases). There are 13 residues in the CDR3. V was shortened by 2 bases and J by 9 bases, with 14 bases between the two germline ends. The CDR3 sequence: CASSLRPREGQYF. CDR3 DNA: TGTGCCAGCAGTTTACGCCCCCGTGAGGGGCAGTACTTC.

V gene TRBV6-5 combines with J gene TRBJ1-2; TRBD1 matches at 7 bases. The V and J ends lost 10 bases and 5 bases, in that order; junction bases with no gene match: 13. Germline-derived CDR1 and CDR2 are MNHEY and SVGAGI. CDR3 length: 14 residues. CDR3 nucleotide sequence: TGTGCCACCCATCCGGGACAGCGTGGGTATGGCTACACCTTC. This sequence encodes CATHPGQRGYGYTF.

The chain uses TRBV9 and TRBJ1-2; TRBD1 matches at 8 bases. Germline loops: CDR1 SGDLS, CDR2 YYNGEE. The V and J ends lost 4 bases and 8 bases, in that order; junction bases with no gene match: 7. This CDR3 comprises 13 residues. This CDR3 is CASSPKTGEGYTF. Here the CDR3 DNA reads TGTGCCAGCAGCCCAAAGACAGGGGAGGGCTACACCTTC.

This clone was counted once. Other DNA sequences within the sample encode an identical CDR3. This chain links TRBV6-6 with TRBJ2-7; weak D call: TRBD2 (5 bases). Looked up from germline, CDR1 is MNHNY and CDR2 is SVGAGI (reference sequence). The CDR3 spans 13 residues. V lost 2 bases, J lost 1 base, and 6 bases lay in between. The CDR3 DNA follows: TGTGCCAGCAGTTACGGAGGATCCTACGAGCAGTACTTC. As protein: CASSYGGSYEQYF.

The chain links TRBV6-5 to TRBJ2-3; possibly TRBD1 for D (5 bases). The V gene lost 2 bases and the J gene lost 5 bases, with 11 bases spanning the gap. The CDR3 runs to 14 residues. Germline values: CDR1 MNHEY, CDR2 SVGAGI. The CDR3 spells CASSYNRRGDTQYF. DNA for the CDR3: TGTGCCAGCAGTTACAACAGAAGGGGAGATACGCAGTATTTT.

The chain has TRBV2 and TRBJ1-1; weak D call: TRBD1 (5 bases). Germline-derived CDR1 and CDR2 are SNHLY and FYNNEI. The length of the CDR3 is 14 residues. With 2 bases removed from V and 1 base from J, the gap between germline ends came to 8 bases. As DNA, the CDR3 is TGTGCCAGCAGTGAATTGGGGGGGAACACTGAAGCTTTCTTT. It translates to CASSELGGNTEAFF.

The chain employs TRBV30 and TRBJ1-1; no definite D call. The V end was cut by 4 bases, the J end by 1 base, with 7 bases between. The CDR3 runs to 12 residues. CDR1 and CDR2 from the germline V gene are GTSNPN and SVGIG (reference sequence). This CDR3 reads CAWTGGNTEAFF. CDR3 in DNA: TGTGCCTGGACGGGCGGGAACACTGAAGCTTTCTTT.

For this clone: The sample contains more than one DNA sequence encoding this CDR3. The chain has TRBV3-1 (or the pseudogene TRBV3-2) and TRBJ1-1, with D possibly matching TRBD1 (5 bases). This CDR3 comprises 15 residues. Germline CDR1 LGHDT, CDR2 YNNKEL (reference sequence). Trimming took 3 bases from V and 0 from J, leaving 11 bases between them. In DNA form, the CDR3 reads TGTGCCAGCAGCCAGGGGACGGGGATGAACACTGAAGCTTTCTTT. This gives the protein CASSQGTGMNTEAFF.

This clone was found once. The rearrangement joins TRBV19 to TRBJ1-5; tentatively, D is TRBD1 (5 bases). The germline gives CDR1 LNHDA, CDR2 SQIVND (reference sequence). V lost 6 bases and J 0 bases, leaving 9 bases between the germline ends. The CDR3 is made up of 14 amino acids. The CDR3 loop is CASRGGYSNQPQHF. The CDR3 bases are TGTGCCAGTAGGGGGGGATATAGCAATCAGCCCCAGCATTTT. The whole variable domain, filled in from reference TRBV19 and TRBJ1-5, reads DGGITQSPKYLFRKEGQNVTLSCEQNLNHDAMYWYRQDPGQGLRLIYYSQIVNDFQKGDIAEGYSVSREKKESFPLTVTSAQKNPTAFYLCASRGGYSNQPQHFGDGTRLSIL.

This chain connects TRBV6-6 to TRBJ1-3; D remains unclear. The CDR3 loop spans 12 amino acids. Germline V gives CDR1 MNHNY, CDR2 SVGAGI (reference sequence). Trimming removed 5 bases at V and 8 bases at J, with 10 bases between. CDR3 protein: CASSLGGYTIYF. The DNA of the CDR3 is TGTGCCAGCAGTCTCGGAGGTTACACCATATATTTT.

The chain couples TRBV18 to TRBJ1-1; TRBD1 matches at 9 bases. The V and J ends lost 3 bases and 12 bases, in that order; junction bases with no gene match: 11. CDR1 is KGHSH, CDR2 LQKENI, per germline. The CDR3 covers 14 residues. The CDR3 here is CASSPDPGTGKTFF. CDR3 nucleotides: TGTGCCAGCTCACCCGACCCTGGGACAGGGAAGACTTTCTTT.

The genes are TRBV4-3 and TRBJ1-5; D unclear. The germline CDR1 and CDR2 sequences are LGHNA and YSLEER. Between the trimmed V and J ends, which lost 0 bases and 5 bases, there was a span of 11 bases. The length of the CDR3 is 15 residues. DNA of the CDR3: TGCGCCAGCAGCCAAGAGAACCGGGTGGATCAGCCCCAGCATTTT. Its protein product is CASSQENRVDQPQHF.

The V call is TRBV5-4, the J call TRBJ2-3, with TRBD2 identical over 7 bases. Germline V gene data show CDR1 as SGHNT and CDR2 as YYREEE (reference sequence). V shed 0 bases and J 2 bases; nucleotides not matched to a gene: 6. The CDR3 is 16 residues long. CDR3 bases: TGTGCCAGCAGCTTGGATGGGGGGGAATACACAGATACGCAGTATTTT. It encodes CASSLDGGEYTDTQYF.

This chain links TRBV6-6 with TRBJ1-4; D call uncertain. CDR3 length: 12 residues. Per the germline V gene, CDR1 is MNHNY and CDR2 is SVGAGI (reference sequence). Trimming took 7 bases from V and 3 from J, leaving 6 bases between them. The CDR3 region has the DNA TGTGCCAGCAAGCTACCTAATGAAAAACTGTTTTTT. It specifies CASKLPNEKLFF.

The rearrangement links TRBV7-8 to TRBJ1-4, with D maybe TRBD1 (5 bases). This CDR3 has 16 amino acids. V dropped 5 bases and J dropped 0 bases, with 13 bases sitting between them. Germline values: CDR1 SGHVS, CDR2 FQNEAQ. The CDR3 region is CASSPSDSATNEKLFF. In DNA form, the CDR3 reads TGTGCCAGCAGCCCTAGTGACAGCGCAACTAATGAAAAACTGTTTTTT.

CDR3 amino acids: CSVGASGFGRDTQYF. DNA of the CDR3: TGCAGCGTGGGGGCTAGCGGATTCGGGAGAGATACGCAGTATTTT. The J gene is TRBJ2-3, the V gene TRBV29-1; D is possibly TRBD2 (7 bases). CDR1 and CDR2 (germline): SQVTM, ANQGSEA. V was clipped by 6 bases and J by 5 bases, with 21 bases between them. This CDR3 is 15 amino acids long.

V usage is TRBV4-2 and J usage is TRBJ1-6; D uncertain. Trimming shortened V by 0 bases and J by 9 bases, and 18 bases separated the two germline ends. CDR1 is LGHNA, CDR2 YNFKEQ, per germline. The CDR3 runs to 17 residues. The CDR3 sequence is CASSQEVLGTKVSPLHF. The CDR3 DNA is TGTGCCAGCAGCCAAGAAGTCCTTGGCACAAAAGTTTCACCCCTCCACTTT.

The chain links TRBV15 to TRBJ2-2; 8 positions match TRBD2. Per germline, CDR1 LNHNV and CDR2 YYDKDF (reference sequence). Trimming at V came to 0 bases and at J to 8 bases, leaving 8 bases not matched to a gene. This CDR3 region has 16 residues. The CDR3 region is CATSRDFGGAKGELFF. CDR3 sequence (DNA): TGTGCCACCAGCAGAGATTTCGGGGGGGCAAAAGGGGAGCTGTTTTTT.

This sequence joins TRBV15 and TRBJ2-5; D is undetermined. Germline V CDR1 and CDR2: LNHNV, YYDKDF (reference sequence). Trimming cost V 2 bases and J 5 bases, with 6 bases left between them. The CDR3 has 12 residues. The chain's CDR3 is CATSRRIETQYF. The CDR3, as DNA: TGTGCCACCAGCAGAAGGATCGAGACCCAGTACTTC.

The chain uses TRBV14 and TRBJ2-3; 8 nucleotides line up with TRBD2. Germline CDR1 SGHDN, CDR2 FVKESK. The V gene end was trimmed by 1 base and the J gene end by 0 bases; junction bases not matched to a gene: 6. This CDR3 comprises 17 residues. The CDR3 DNA reads as TGTGCCAGCAGCCAAGTATTCGGGGGGGCTAGCACAGATACGCAGTATTTT. This codes for CASSQVFGGASTDTQYF.